The 13 T cell receptor beta chains listed next were all sequenced from one sample in a study of identical twins. Each CDR3 protein is one row after TCRdb ran MiXCR on the 5' RACE reads. Altogether approximately 220,000 distinct CDR3 sequences are present, approximately 7.3% being singletons, with the ten largest covering under 6.5%. The same specimen was also included in a second study, on yellow fever vaccine responses in identical twins.

Sequencing was done on a sample of CD8+ T cells sorted from blood. The source of these receptors is a woman under 30 in good health.

This clonotype has a count of ten or more. The chain couples TRBV7-9 to TRBJ2-7; no reliable D call. Trimming cost V 2 bases and J 7 bases, with 6 bases left between them. There are 11 residues in the CDR3. CDR1 SEHNR and CDR2 FQNEAQ come from the germline V gene (reference sequence). The CDR3 reads CASSLSAEQYV. The CDR3 DNA reads as TGTGCCAGCAGCTTATCGGCTGAGCAGTACGTC.

This clonotype was counted a few times. The chain employs TRBV12-3 or TRBV12-4 and TRBJ2-1, with D hard to call. This CDR3 spans 16 amino acids. Trimming took off 7 bases at V and 0 bases at J, with 16 bases between the two ends. CDR3 DNA: TGTGCCAGCAATTCTTTAACCCTCGACTCCTACAATGAGCAGTTCTTC. As protein: CASNSLTLDSYNEQFF.

This clonotype was detected a few times. Sequence at one end of the junction differs from germline and may be a read error. J is TRBJ2-2 and V is TRBV29-1; a possible D gene is TRBD2 (6 bases). CDR1 SQVTM and CDR2 ANQGSEA come from the germline V gene. This CDR3 spans 12 amino acids. The CDR3 sequence: CSVQESGGEPFF. CDR3 sequence (DNA): TGCAGCGTGCAAGAGTCAGGCGGGGAGCCGTTTTTT.

This clonotype was counted at least ten times. This chain joins TRBV9 and TRBJ2-7; D remains unclear. V was cut by 2 bases and J by 2 bases, with 8 bases left in between. Germline CDR1 reads SGDLS; CDR2 reads YYNGEE. This CDR3 comprises 13 residues. The CDR3 DNA reads as TGTGCCAGCAGCGTTGACAACACCTACGAGCAGTACTTC. Encoded protein: CASSVDNTYEQYF. The whole variable domain, remainder taken from reference TRBV9 and TRBJ2-7, is DSGVTQTPKHLITATGQRVTLRCSPRSGDLSVYWYQQSLDQGLQFLIQYYNGEERAKGNILERFSAQQFPDLHSELNLSSLELGDSALYFCASSVDNTYEQYFGPGTRLTVT.

This clonotype was counted at least ten times. The chain recombines TRBV29-1 with TRBJ2-3; a possible D gene is TRBD1 (5 bases). Germline V gives CDR1 SQVTM, CDR2 ANQGSEA. V lost 5 bases, J lost 3 bases, and 15 bases lay in between. The CDR3 is 14 amino acids. CDR3: CSVPYARGTDTQYF. The DNA for the CDR3 is TGCAGCGTTCCTTACGCTAGGGGAACAGATACGCAGTATTTT.

The chain combines TRBV28 with TRBJ2-4; no definite D call. V was shortened by 3 bases and J by 3 bases, with 15 bases between the two germline ends. Germline values: CDR1 MDHEN, CDR2 SYDVKM. This CDR3 is 16 amino acids long. CDR3 nucleotide sequence: TGTGCCAGCAGTTTGTATGCAGCTCTTATCAAAAACATTCAGTACTTC. This codes for CASSLYAALIKNIQYF.

The DNA for the CDR3 is TGTGCCATCAGCGGGGGGGGACAGAACAATCAGCCCCAGCATTTT. It encodes CAISGGGQNNQPQHF. This sequence joins TRBV10-3 and TRBJ1-5; 7 bases align to TRBD1. CDR1 ENHRY and CDR2 SYGVKD come from the germline V gene. The junction had 8 bases not matched to a gene; V was cut back by 6 bases and J by 3 bases. CDR3 length: 15 residues.

The genes are TRBV11-2 and TRBJ2-3; D uncertain. There are 11 residues in the CDR3. Trimming removed 0 bases at V and 9 bases at J, with 4 bases between. Germline V gives CDR1 SGHAT, CDR2 FQNNGV. Written as DNA, the CDR3 is TGTGCCAGCAGCTTAGACTGGACGCAGTATTTT. Protein product: CASSLDWTQYF. Together with reference TRBV11-2 and TRBJ2-3, the CDR3 gives the full variable domain: EAGVAQSPRYKIIEKRQSVAFWCNPISGHATLYWYQQILGQGPKLLIQFQNNGVVDDSQLPKDRFSAERLKGVDSTLKIQPAKLEDSAVYLCASSLDWTQYFGPGTRLTVL.

As to this clonotype: Being one base from a much bigger clone, this may be a read error. The chain recombines TRBV12-3 or TRBV12-4 with TRBJ2-1; 12 nucleotides line up with TRBD2. CDR3 size: 15 residues. After removal of 3 bases from V and 12 bases from J, the junction contained 9 bases not matched to a gene. The CDR3 loop is CASSFPTSGGSGQFF. CDR3 sequence (DNA): TGTGCCAGCAGTTTCCCGACTAGCGGGGGATCGGGGCAGTTCTTC.

This clonotype was observed a handful of times. The chain joins TRBV20-1 to TRBJ2-1, with 10 bases matching TRBD2. With 0 bases clipped from V and 8 bases from J, the junction kept 22 bases outside the gene matches. Per the germline V gene, CDR1 is DFQATT and CDR2 is SNEGSKA (reference sequence). This CDR3 is built from 20 residues. This chain's CDR3 is CSARDKSGRASISTDHEQFF. The CDR3 coding sequence is TGCAGTGCTAGAGATAAAAGCGGGAGGGCCTCGATATCGACTGACCATGAGCAGTTCTTC.

The rearrangement joins TRBV7-9 to TRBJ2-7; 12 bases are a match to TRBD1. This CDR3 has 15 amino acids. CDR1 and CDR2 (germline): SEHNR, FQNEAQ (reference sequence). J gave up 6 bases and V 1 base, and 4 bases lay outside the gene matches. The chain's CDR3 is CASSLVGTGGREQYF. In DNA form, the CDR3 reads TGTGCCAGCAGCTTAGTCGGGACAGGGGGCCGCGAGCAGTACTTC.

This clonotype was recorded a few times. The V call is TRBV29-1, the J call TRBJ2-5; D uncertain. This CDR3 has 12 amino acids. V dropped 4 bases and J dropped 3 bases, with 9 bases sitting between them. CDR1 is SQVTM, CDR2 ANQGSEA, per germline. The CDR3 reads CSVVWVEETQYF. The CDR3 nucleotides read TGCAGCGTTGTTTGGGTAGAAGAGACCCAGTACTTC.

This clonotype was counted only a few times. The chain links TRBV11-2 to TRBJ2-3; 13 bases line up with TRBD2. The CDR3 length is 17 residues. CDR1 and CDR2 from the germline V gene are SGHAT and FQNNGV. V gave up 5 bases and J gave up 6 bases; unmatched junction bases: 11. CDR3 loop: CASSPRGLAGWGDTQYF. The CDR3 nucleotides read TGTGCCAGCAGCCCGCGGGGACTAGCGGGATGGGGTGATACGCAGTATTTT.